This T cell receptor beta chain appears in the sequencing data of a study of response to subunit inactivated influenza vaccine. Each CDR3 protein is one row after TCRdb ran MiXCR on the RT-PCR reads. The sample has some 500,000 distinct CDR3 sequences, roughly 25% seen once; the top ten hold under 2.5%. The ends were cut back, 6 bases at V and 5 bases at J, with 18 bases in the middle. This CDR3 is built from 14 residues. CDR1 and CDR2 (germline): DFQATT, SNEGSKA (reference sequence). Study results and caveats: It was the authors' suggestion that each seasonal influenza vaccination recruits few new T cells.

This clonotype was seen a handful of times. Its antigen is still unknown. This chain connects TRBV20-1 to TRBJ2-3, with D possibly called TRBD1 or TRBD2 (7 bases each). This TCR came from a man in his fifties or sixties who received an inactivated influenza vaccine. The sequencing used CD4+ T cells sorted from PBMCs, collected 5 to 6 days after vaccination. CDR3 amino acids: CSARSGGAKDTQYF. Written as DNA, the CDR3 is TGCAGTGCAAGGTCAGGGGGGGCCAAAGATACGCAGTATTTT.